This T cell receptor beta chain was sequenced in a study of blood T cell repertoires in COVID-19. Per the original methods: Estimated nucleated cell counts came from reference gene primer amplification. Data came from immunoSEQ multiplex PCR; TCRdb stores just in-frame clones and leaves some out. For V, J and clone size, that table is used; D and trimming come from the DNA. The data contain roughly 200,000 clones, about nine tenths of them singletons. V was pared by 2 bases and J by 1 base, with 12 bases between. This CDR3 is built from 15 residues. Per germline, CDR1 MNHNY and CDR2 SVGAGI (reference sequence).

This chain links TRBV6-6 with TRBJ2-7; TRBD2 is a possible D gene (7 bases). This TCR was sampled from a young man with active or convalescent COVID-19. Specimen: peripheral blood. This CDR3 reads CASSYTGGSSYEQYF. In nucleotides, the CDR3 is TGTGCCAGCAGTTACACGGGGGGCTCATCCTACGAGCAGTACTTC.